This T cell receptor (beta chain) was observed in a study of T cell repertoires in cytomegalovirus infection. At the level of the study: It was the public TCR beta signatures that indicated both CMV infection and matching HLA type. The study's findings and limits: Within the response measured ex vivo, HLA-C-restricted CMV-specific TCR beta clonotypes were dominant.

The length of the CDR3 is 14 residues. CDR1 and CDR2 (germline): LGHDT, YNNKEL (reference sequence). The V gene end was trimmed by 2 bases and the J gene end by 10 bases; junction bases not matched to a gene: 8. This clonotype has a count of ten or more. What it recognizes is unknown. TCRdb itself ran the reads through MiXCR, one entry per CDR3 protein. The sample lists about 300,000 distinct CDR3 sequences; around 9.1% were seen once. This chain connects TRBV3-1 to TRBJ2-1, with 7 bases aligning to TRBD1. The sequence came from a human donor in good health (CMV status not recorded). Some clones in this sample may be carry-over from other donors' samples. The sequenced material came from PBMCs. CDR3 bases: TGTGCCAGCAGCCAAAGACAGGGTCATAACGAGCAGTTCTTC. Its protein product is CASSQRQGHNEQFF.